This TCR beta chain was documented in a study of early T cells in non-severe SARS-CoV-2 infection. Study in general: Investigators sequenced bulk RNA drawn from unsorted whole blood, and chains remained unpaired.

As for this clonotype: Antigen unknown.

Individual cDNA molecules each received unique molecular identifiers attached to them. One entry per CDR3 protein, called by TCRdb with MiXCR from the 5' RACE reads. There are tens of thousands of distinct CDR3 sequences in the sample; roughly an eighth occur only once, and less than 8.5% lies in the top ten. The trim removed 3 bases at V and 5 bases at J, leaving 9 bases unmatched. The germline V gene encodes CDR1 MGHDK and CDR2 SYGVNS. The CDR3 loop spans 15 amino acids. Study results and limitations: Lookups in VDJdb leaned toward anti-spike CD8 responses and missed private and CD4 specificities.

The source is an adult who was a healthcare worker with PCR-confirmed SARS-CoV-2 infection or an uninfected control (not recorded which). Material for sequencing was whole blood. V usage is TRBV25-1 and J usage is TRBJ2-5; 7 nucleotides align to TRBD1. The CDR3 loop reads CASSDIRTGGETQYF. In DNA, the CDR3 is TGTGCCAGCAGTGATATACGGACAGGAGGCGAGACCCAGTACTTC.